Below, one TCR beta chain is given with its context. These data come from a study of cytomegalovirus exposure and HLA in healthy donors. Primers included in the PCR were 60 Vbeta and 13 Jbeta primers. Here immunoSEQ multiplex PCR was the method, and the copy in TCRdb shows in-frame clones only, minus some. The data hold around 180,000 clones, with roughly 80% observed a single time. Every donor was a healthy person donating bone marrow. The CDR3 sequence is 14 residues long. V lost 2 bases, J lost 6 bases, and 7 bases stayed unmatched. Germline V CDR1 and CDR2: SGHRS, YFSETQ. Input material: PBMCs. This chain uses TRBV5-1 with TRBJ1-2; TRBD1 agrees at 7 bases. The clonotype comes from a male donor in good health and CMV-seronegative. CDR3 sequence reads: CASSFYTGVDGYTF. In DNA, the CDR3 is TGCGCCAGCAGCTTCTATACAGGGGTGGATGGCTACACCTTC.